The entry below gives a single T cell receptor (beta chain) sequence along with its context. The antigen is undetermined. TCRdb redid the calling of the 5' RACE reads with MiXCR, one entry per CDR3 protein. This sample has approximately 680,000 distinct CDR3 sequences, with around 7.4% found just once. The data originate from a study of identical twins. V was clipped by 5 bases and J by 4 bases, with 18 bases between them. CDR3 length equals 16 residues. Germline CDR1 DFQATT, CDR2 SNEGSKA (reference sequence). Study-level findings and limits: For out-of-frame beta sequences, excess twin sharing was weaker. Models underpredicted monozygotic twin sharing of out-of-frame TCR alpha.

The same specimen was also included in a second study, on yellow fever vaccine responses in identical twins. That source notes: In identical twins, vaccine T cell responses appeared partly shared and partly individual.

This sequence was found in a woman in her late teens or twenties in good health. This rearrangement joins TRBV20-1 to TRBJ1-6, with D possibly TRBD1 on 6 matching bases. Sequencing used PBMCs. The DNA for the CDR3 is TGCAGTGCTCCTGGCGGGGGGGCGAAGTATAATTCACCCCTCCACTTT. Protein product: CSAPGGGAKYNSPLHF.